This entry lists 28 T cell receptor beta chains sequenced from one sample in a study of T cell repertoires in cytomegalovirus infection. TCRdb called the reads again in MiXCR, with one record for every CDR3 protein. The top ten hold approximately 18% of the sample, which has about 230,000 distinct CDR3 sequences, 20% to 25% seen once. Sequencing was performed on CD8+ T cells from PBMCs. The origin of the receptors is a human donor in good health (CMV status not recorded). Some clones in this sample may be carry-over from other donors' samples.

V gene TRBV7-3 combines with J gene TRBJ1-1; 7 nucleotides line up with TRBD1. The junction had 6 bases not matched to a gene; V was cut back by 5 bases and J by 0 bases. The CDR3 runs to 15 residues. The germline CDR1 and CDR2 sequences are SGHTA and FQGTGA. The CDR3 region is CASSKTTGMNTEAFF. The CDR3 DNA is TGTGCCAGCAGCAAGACGACAGGGATGAACACTGAAGCTTTCTTT.

V usage is TRBV6-6 and J usage is TRBJ2-1; a possible D gene is TRBD1 (5 bases). V was trimmed by 8 bases and J by 2 bases, leaving 13 bases between them. Germline loops: CDR1 MNHNY, CDR2 SVGAGI (reference sequence). The CDR3 sequence is 14 residues long. The CDR3 nucleotides read TGTGCCAGCGGTTCCCAGGGTCCCTACAATGAGCAGTTCTTC. It specifies CASGSQGPYNEQFF.

This clonotype showed up many times. The V gene is TRBV7-9, the J gene TRBJ1-1; 8 bases fit TRBD1. The CDR3 spans 16 residues. Looked up from germline, CDR1 is SEHNR and CDR2 is FQNEAQ (reference sequence). Losses at the gene ends were 4 bases for V and 7 bases for J; bases not matched to a gene: 14. The DNA of the CDR3 is TGTGCCAGCAGCTCAACCCCGCCTGGGACAGGAGGTGAAGCTTTCTTT. Translating it yields CASSSTPPGTGGEAFF.

This clonotype appeared many times. V usage is TRBV12-3 or TRBV12-4 and J usage is TRBJ1-1; D unclear. Between the trimmed V and J ends, which lost 4 bases and 1 base, there was a span of 10 bases. This CDR3 is built from 14 residues. The CDR3 reads CASSWVGPNTEAFF. As DNA, the CDR3 is TGTGCCAGCAGTTGGGTAGGGCCGAACACTGAAGCTTTCTTT.

This clonotype is a singleton in its sample. V gene TRBV28 combines with J gene TRBJ1-6; the D is unclear. This CDR3 contains 12 residues. Trimming stripped 3 bases from V and 9 bases from J, with 6 bases between. CDR1 is MDHEN and CDR2 is SYDVKM in the germline V gene. The CDR3 region has the DNA TGTGCCAGCAGTTTTGTGGGTTCACCCCTCCACTTT. Residues: CASSFVGSPLHF. Drawing the rest from reference TRBV28 and TRBJ1-6, the complete variable domain is DVKVTQSSRYLVKRTGEKVFLECVQDMDHENMFWYRQDPGLGLRLIYFSYDVKMKEKGDIPEGYSVSREKKERFSLILESASTNQTSMYLCASSFVGSPLHFGNGTRLTVT.

In DNA, the CDR3 is TGTGCCAGCAGTGATTTGGATCTGAACACTGAAGCTTTCTTT. Its protein is CASSDLDLNTEAFF. The rearrangement uses TRBV2 and TRBJ1-1, with D unresolved. V gave up 3 bases and J gave up 0 bases, with 8 bases separating them. The CDR3 runs to 14 residues. Germline V CDR1 and CDR2: SNHLY, FYNNEI. The full variable domain, its missing parts supplied by reference TRBV2 and TRBJ1-1, is EPEVTQTPSHQVTQMGQEVILRCVPISNHLYFYWYRQILGQKVEFLVSFYNNEISEKSEIFDDQFSVERPDGSNFTLKIRSTKLEDSAMYFCASSDLDLNTEAFFGQGTRLTVV.

The chain joins TRBV2 to TRBJ1-1; unclear D gene. Germline values: CDR1 SNHLY, CDR2 FYNNEI. This CDR3 contains 14 residues. With 3 bases removed from V and 3 bases from J, the gap between germline ends came to 11 bases. The CDR3 is CASSEYEDDTEAFF. DNA of the CDR3: TGTGCCAGCAGTGAGTATGAGGACGACACTGAAGCTTTCTTT. Using reference TRBV2 and TRBJ1-1 for the parts outside the CDR3, the full variable domain is EPEVTQTPSHQVTQMGQEVILRCVPISNHLYFYWYRQILGQKVEFLVSFYNNEISEKSEIFDDQFSVERPDGSNFTLKIRSTKLEDSAMYFCASSEYEDDTEAFFGQGTRLTVV.

This clonotype showed up just a few times. This chain joins TRBV5-4 and TRBJ2-1, with D perhaps matching TRBD2 (6 bases). This CDR3 has 15 amino acids. Germline-derived CDR1 and CDR2 are SGHNT and YYREEE (reference sequence). The ends were cut back, 4 bases at V and 0 bases at J, with 11 bases in the middle. This chain's CDR3 is CASSASDSSYNEQFF. The CDR3 region has the DNA TGTGCCAGCAGCGCTAGCGATAGCTCCTACAATGAGCAGTTCTTC.

Only a few counts were recorded for this clonotype. V and J are TRBV7-9 and TRBJ2-7; maybe TRBD2 (6 bases). This CDR3 is built from 14 residues. Trimming removed 4 bases from V and 0 bases from J, with 10 bases in between. Germline V lookup: CDR1 SEHNR, CDR2 FQNEAQ (reference sequence). CDR3 sequence reads: CASSSGLLSYEQYF. The CDR3 DNA reads TGTGCCAGCAGCTCGGGACTCCTCTCCTACGAGCAGTACTTC.

V gene TRBV27 combines with J gene TRBJ2-7; D gene unclear. V dropped 2 bases and J dropped 6 bases, with 5 bases sitting between them. There are 11 residues in the CDR3. Germline values: CDR1 MNHEY, CDR2 SMNVEV (reference sequence). The CDR3 sequence: CASSLGFEQYF. In DNA, the CDR3 is TGTGCCAGCAGTTTAGGTTTCGAGCAGTACTTC.

This chain connects TRBV28 to TRBJ2-5; a weak D match, TRBD1 (5 bases). CDR1 is MDHEN and CDR2 is SYDVKM in the germline V gene. V was shortened by 6 bases and J by 5 bases, with 13 bases between the two germline ends. The CDR3 extends over 13 amino acids. The CDR3 reads CASRTQGRETQYF. CDR3 sequence (DNA): TGTGCCAGCAGGACTCAGGGAAGGGAGACCCAGTACTTC. Together with reference TRBV28 and TRBJ2-5, the CDR3 gives the full variable domain: DVKVTQSSRYLVKRTGEKVFLECVQDMDHENMFWYRQDPGLGLRLIYFSYDVKMKEKGDIPEGYSVSREKKERFSLILESASTNQTSMYLCASRTQGRETQYFGPGTRLLVL.

This clonotype was seen a handful of times. The CDR3 DNA sequence: TGTGCCAGCAGCTTAGCGGACACCTCCTATAATTCACCCCTCCACTTT. Its protein is CASSLADTSYNSPLHF. The chain combines TRBV7-9 with TRBJ1-6, with a possible D match to TRBD1 (5 bases). In germline, CDR1 is SEHNR, CDR2 FQNEAQ (reference sequence). V lost 0 bases and J lost 0, with 6 bases in between. CDR3 length: 16 amino acids.

This clonotype was found many times. V gene TRBV12-3 or TRBV12-4 combines with J gene TRBJ2-3, with TRBD1 identical over 9 bases. The V segment lost 4 bases and the J segment 0 bases; nucleotides outside the gene matches: 8. This CDR3 comprises 17 residues. CDR3 sequence: CASSWLQGAQSTDTQYF. The DNA for the CDR3 is TGTGCCAGCAGTTGGCTACAGGGGGCACAAAGCACAGATACGCAGTATTTT.

In this sample, this clonotype turned up a few times. The chain links TRBV13 to TRBJ2-1; TRBD1 or TRBD2 may be the D gene (6 bases each). Looked up from germline, CDR1 is PRHDT and CDR2 is FYEKMQ (reference sequence). Trimming removed 1 base at V and 7 bases at J, with 14 bases between. This CDR3 contains 15 residues. For the CDR3, the DNA is TGTGCCAGCAGCTTAGCACGAGGGGGGATAAATGAGCAGTTCTTC. Its translation is CASSLARGGINEQFF. Full variable domain (outside the CDR3, taken from reference TRBV13 and TRBJ2-1): AAGVIQSPRHLIKEKRETATLKCYPIPRHDTVYWYQQGPGQDPQFLISFYEKMQSDKGSIPDRFSAQQFSDYHSELNMSSLELGDSALYFCASSLARGGINEQFFGPGTRLTVL.

The CDR3 bases are TGTGCCAGCAGCTCCTCCGGGACTAGCGGGGAAGGGAAGTTCTTC. It is translated as CASSSSGTSGEGKFF. The chain joins TRBV7-3 to TRBJ2-1; 13 positions agree with TRBD2. The J segment lost 14 bases and the V segment lost 4 bases, leaving 11 bases of the junction unmatched. The CDR3 consists of 15 residues. Germline V gene sequence: CDR1 SGHTA, CDR2 FQGTGA.

The V call is TRBV12-3 or TRBV12-4, the J call TRBJ2-1; D possibly corresponds to TRBD1 (6 bases). CDR3 size: 14 residues. Trimming cost V 7 bases and J 1 base, with 11 bases left between them. CDR3 sequence (DNA): TGTGCCAGCAACCGGGACAATTCCTACAATGAGCAGTTCTTC. Encoded protein: CASNRDNSYNEQFF.

The CDR3 region is CSASPRQGGSYEQYF. The CDR3 DNA is TGCAGTGCTAGCCCCAGACAGGGGGGTTCCTACGAGCAGTACTTC. The rearrangement joins TRBV20-1 to TRBJ2-7; 9 nucleotides match TRBD1. The germline CDR1 and CDR2 sequences are DFQATT and SNEGSKA (reference sequence). The V segment lost 3 bases and the J segment 1 base; nucleotides outside the gene matches: 7. CDR3 size: 15 residues.

This clonotype has ten or more counts. CDR3 sequence: CASSPPGNTEAFF. In DNA, the CDR3 is TGTGCCAGCAGCCCTCCAGGTAACACTGAAGCTTTCTTT. The chain joins TRBV7-9 to TRBJ1-1, with D unresolved. CDR3 length equals 13 residues. Germline V gene lookup returns CDR1 SEHNR and CDR2 FQNEAQ (reference sequence). Trimming shortened V by 5 bases and J by 2 bases, and 9 bases separated the two germline ends.

In this sample, this clonotype turned up a few times. V usage is TRBV20-1 and J usage is TRBJ2-7; D is unresolved. Germline CDR1 DFQATT, CDR2 SNEGSKA (reference sequence). V lost 2 bases to trimming and J lost 0 bases, with 11 bases between them. CDR3 size: 14 residues. CDR3 sequence reads: CSARRERSSYEQYF. The CDR3 DNA reads as TGCAGTGCTAGAAGGGAACGGAGCTCCTACGAGCAGTACTTC.

This clonotype was detected only a few times. The junction differs from germline at one of its ends, possibly a read error. The chain couples TRBV4-1 to TRBJ2-1, with 8 bases matching TRBD2. CDR3 size: 16 residues. Germline-derived CDR1 and CDR2 are MGHRA and YSYEKL. CDR3 nucleotide sequence: TGCGCCAGCAGCCTCCCAGCGGGGGTAGTCTACGATGAGCAGTTCTTC. Its protein product is CASSLPAGVVYDEQFF.

The chain recombines TRBV29-1 with TRBJ1-4, with a possible D match to TRBD1 (5 bases). Trimming removed 1 base at V and 8 bases at J, with 17 bases between. Germline values: CDR1 SQVTM, CDR2 ANQGSEA. The CDR3 sequence is 15 residues long. CDR3 DNA: TGCAGCGTTGAAGGACGAGTGGGGGAAGGAGAAAAACTGTTTTTT. Its protein product is CSVEGRVGEGEKLFF.

In its sample, this clonotype was seen once. J is TRBJ2-3 and V is TRBV29-1, with 9 nucleotides matching TRBD2. Germline CDR1 SQVTM, CDR2 ANQGSEA. This CDR3 comprises 16 residues. V gave up 1 base and J gave up 0 bases; unmatched junction bases: 5. DNA of the CDR3: TGCAGCGTTGAAGGGGGGCTAGCGGGGAGCACAGATACGCAGTATTTT. This translates into CSVEGGLAGSTDTQYF.

V gene TRBV6-1 combines with J gene TRBJ2-6; D perhaps matches TRBD2 (5 bases). Trimming pared 2 bases from V and 4 bases from J, leaving 9 bases between. CDR1 is MNHNS, CDR2 SASEGT, per germline. There are 15 residues in the CDR3. The CDR3 region is CASSEPTGGANVLTF. The CDR3 nucleotides read TGTGCCAGCAGTGAACCGACGGGGGGGGCCAACGTCCTGACTTTC.

This clonotype has just one count. The J gene is TRBJ2-1, the V gene TRBV14; TRBD1 or TRBD2 may be the D gene (6 bases each). The CDR3 has 13 residues. In germline, CDR1 is SGHDN, CDR2 FVKESK. Trimming took off 1 base at V and 6 bases at J, with 7 bases between the two ends. This chain's CDR3 is CASSQGGANEQFF. CDR3 DNA: TGTGCCAGCAGCCAAGGGGGGGCCAATGAGCAGTTCTTC.

This clonotype was found a few times. The V gene is TRBV7-9, the J gene TRBJ2-1; D might be TRBD2 (5 bases). CDR1 is SEHNR and CDR2 is FQNEAQ in the germline V gene (reference sequence). V dropped 3 bases and J dropped 15 bases, with 12 bases sitting between them. There are 11 residues in the CDR3. CDR3 region: CASSFGVEPFF. The DNA of the CDR3 is TGTGCCAGCAGCTTCGGGGTAGAACCGTTCTTC.

The gene calls are TRBV20-1 and TRBJ2-7; 7 bases are a match to TRBD1. V lost 5 bases and J lost 2; bases outside the gene matches: 9. Germline V gene sequence: CDR1 DFQATT, CDR2 SNEGSKA (reference sequence). CDR3 length equals 14 residues. The CDR3 here is CSAENRDRAYEQYF. The CDR3 coding sequence is TGCAGTGCTGAAAACCGGGACAGAGCCTACGAGCAGTACTTC.

A few counts support this clonotype. The gene calls are TRBV23-1 and TRBJ2-5; a weak D match, TRBD2 (6 bases). TRBV23-1 is an ORF, with its function uncertain. The V end lost 8 bases, the J end lost 2 bases, and 12 bases lay between the germline ends. This CDR3 has 13 residues. The DNA of the CDR3 is TGCGCCAGCGGAGGGCTTCAACAAGAGACCCAGTACTTC. As protein: CASGGLQQETQYF.

This clonotype was recorded many times. The gene calls are TRBV28 and TRBJ1-1, with 7 bases lining up with TRBD1. V was pared by 6 bases and J by 0 bases, with 7 bases of the junction left unmatched. Germline V gene data show CDR1 as MDHEN and CDR2 as SYDVKM. The CDR3 is made up of 15 amino acids. CDR3 in amino acids: CASRGTVTMNTEAFF. CDR3 sequence (DNA): TGTGCCAGCAGAGGGACAGTGACTATGAACACTGAAGCTTTCTTT.